This T cell receptor (beta chain) was documented in a study of T cell responses to AZD1222 COVID-19 vaccine. Sequencing used immunoSEQ multiplex PCR; TCRdb keeps in-frame clones, though not all of them. Of more than 100,000 clones in the sample, around 90% were seen once. The CDR3 is made up of 12 amino acids. Germline assignment: CDR1 LGHDT and CDR2 YNNKEL (reference sequence). Trimming took off 0 bases at V and 11 bases at J, with 10 bases between the two ends. The clonotype comes from an adult in good health. The sample consisted of peripheral blood, taken on day 0 of AZD1222 vaccination. The V and J genes are TRBV3-1 (or the pseudogene TRBV3-2) and TRBJ1-1; D may be TRBD1 (5 bases). The DNA of the CDR3 is TGTGCCAGCAGCCAAGACAGGGAGGTCGCTTTCTTT. This encodes CASSQDREVAFF.